These 16 T cell receptor beta chains were all obtained from the same sample, sequenced in a study of Graves' ophthalmopathy and Graves' hyperthyroidism listed by TCRdb under 2018. Sequencing was performed on an Illumina HiSeq 2000. For repertoire sequencing, TCR beta CDR3 regions were amplified from RNA transcripts. A first-round RT-PCR used HTBI primers with the Qiagen OneStep RT-PCR kit, followed by a second-round multiplex PCR, size selection and purification. In-frame beta chains were kept once TCRdb had trimmed the public reads at Q25 with fastp and called clones with MiXCR. Under each unique CDR3 protein, matching rows form one entry showing the most common genes and DNA. The sample table contains some 210,000 distinct CDR3 sequences; only one count was recorded for approximately 28% of them. The top ten clones comprise approximately 9.6% of the sample. The specimen sequenced was peripheral blood. These TCRs come from a man aged 45-65 years with Graves' ophthalmopathy. Donor details come from another sample of the same person, matched by shared clones.

This clonotype occurred many times. The chain links TRBV19 to TRBJ2-7; tentative D call: TRBD1 (6 bases). CDR3 size: 14 residues. Looked up from germline, CDR1 is LNHDA and CDR2 is SQIVND (reference sequence). Trimming removed 3 bases from V and 2 bases from J, with 11 bases in between. The CDR3 sequence: CASSIRRQAYEQYF. CDR3 nucleotides: TGTGCCAGTAGTATTAGGCGACAGGCCTACGAGCAGTACTTC.

This clonotype appeared many times. This chain links TRBV4-2 with TRBJ2-2; D is unclear. The germline CDR1 and CDR2 sequences are LGHNA and YNFKEQ. This CDR3 has 15 residues. V lost 1 base and J lost 2, with 8 bases in between. CDR3 protein: CASSQAMTNTGELFF. The DNA of the CDR3 is TGTGCCAGCAGCCAAGCGATGACTAACACCGGGGAGCTGTTTTTT.

Remarks on this clonotype: No DNA is shown, since the ends of the CDR3 on it are uncertain; the CDR3 is the one TCRdb lists. The chain carries TRBV28 and TRBJ1-2; the D call TRBD1 from the table was never checked on the DNA. The CDR3 has 14 amino acids, counting both end residues. The V gene's germline CDR1 is MDHEN and CDR2 SYDVKM. This CDR3 is CASSSSGDNYGYTF.

The rearrangement links TRBV5-5 to TRBJ1-1, with 7 bases aligning to TRBD1. V was pared by 1 base and J by 5 bases, with 5 bases of the junction left unmatched. The CDR3 has 14 amino acids. Germline CDR1 reads SGHKS; CDR2 reads YYEKEE (reference sequence). CDR3 amino acids: CASSLLGGRTEAFF. The CDR3 nucleotides are TGTGCCAGCAGCTTGTTAGGGGGCCGGACTGAAGCTTTCTTT.

This clonotype was picked up many times. The gene calls are TRBV14 and TRBJ1-2; D uncertain. In germline, CDR1 is SGHDN, CDR2 FVKESK. The CDR3 runs to 14 residues. V lost 0 bases, J lost 4 bases, and 9 bases lay in between. As DNA, the CDR3 is TGTGCCAGCAGCCAAGACGGTCGGGGCTATGGCTACACCTTC. Amino acid sequence: CASSQDGRGYGYTF.

This clonotype is a singleton in its sample. This rearrangement joins TRBV30 to TRBJ2-7; D is uncertain. Per the germline V gene, CDR1 is GTSNPN and CDR2 is SVGIG (reference sequence). The germline V and J ends were trimmed by 4 bases and 0 bases, with 7 bases remaining between them. This CDR3 has 12 amino acids. The CDR3, as DNA: TGTGCCTGGACCCCCAACTCCTACGAGCAGTACTTC. The encoded protein is CAWTPNSYEQYF.

This clonotype has at least ten counts. This sequence joins TRBV20-1 and TRBJ1-2; TRBD1 is a possible D gene (6 bases). With 0 bases removed from V and 4 bases from J, the gap between germline ends came to 15 bases. The germline gives CDR1 DFQATT, CDR2 SNEGSKA (reference sequence). The CDR3 has 15 residues. The CDR3 DNA sequence: TGCAGTGCTAGAGACCCGGGGGGCTCGACCTATGGCTACACCTTC. Encoded protein: CSARDPGGSTYGYTF.

This clonotype was counted ten times or more. The chain uses TRBV19 and TRBJ2-7, with TRBD2 identical over 7 bases. After removal of 5 bases from V and 3 bases from J, the junction contained 4 bases not matched to a gene. This CDR3 comprises 13 residues. Germline V lookup: CDR1 LNHDA, CDR2 SQIVND (reference sequence). This CDR3 is CASSPASGYEQYF. As DNA, the CDR3 is TGTGCCAGTAGTCCAGCTAGCGGCTACGAGCAGTACTTC.

This clonotype appeared many times. This sequence joins TRBV24-1 and TRBJ2-1; D may match TRBD1 or TRBD2 (5 bases each). Trimming stripped 1 base from V and 5 bases from J, with 8 bases between. CDR3 length equals 14 residues. The germline V gene has CDR1 KGHDR and CDR2 SFDVKD. CDR3 in DNA: TGTGCCACCAGTGATTTTGGGGGAGACAATGAGCAGTTCTTC. Translating gives CATSDFGGDNEQFF.

This clonotype has ten or more counts. The chain uses TRBV7-9 and TRBJ2-5, with 8 bases fitting TRBD2. The CDR3 covers 15 residues. Trimming removed 6 bases from V and 4 bases from J; junction bases left unmatched: 10. The V gene's germline CDR1 is SEHNR and CDR2 FQNEAQ (reference sequence). The CDR3 region has the DNA TGTGCCAGCAGTTGGGGGCTAGCGGGCAGAGAGACCCAGTACTTC. Translated, it gives CASSWGLAGRETQYF. Together with reference TRBV7-9 and TRBJ2-5, the CDR3 gives the full variable domain: DTGVSQNPRHKITKRGQNVTFRCDPISEHNRLYWYRQTLGQGPEFLTYFQNEAQLEKSRLLSDRFSAERPKGSFSTLEIQRTEQGDSAMYLCASSWGLAGRETQYFGPGTRLLVL.

The gene calls are TRBV24-1 and TRBJ2-6; TRBD1 is a possible D gene (5 bases). With 3 bases removed from V and 6 bases from J, the gap between germline ends came to 17 bases. There are 17 residues in the CDR3. Germline lookup yields CDR1 KGHDR and CDR2 SFDVKD. CDR3 amino acids: CATSDTDTGPEANVLTF. For the CDR3, the DNA is TGTGCCACCAGTGATACAGACACAGGTCCTGAGGCCAACGTCCTGACTTTC.

This clonotype occurred many times. V is TRBV24-1 and J is TRBJ2-6; TRBD1 agrees at 7 bases. Germline V lookup: CDR1 KGHDR, CDR2 SFDVKD. The CDR3 covers 16 residues. V trimming: 4 bases; J trimming: 0 bases; junction bases outside the gene matches: 2. CDR3 amino acids: CATSDPGGSGANVLTF. The CDR3 nucleotides are TGTGCCACCAGTGACCCAGGGGGCTCTGGGGCCAACGTCCTGACTTTC.

This clonotype has ten or more counts. V is TRBV12-3 or TRBV12-4 and J is TRBJ1-2; D remains unclear. V was pared by 5 bases and J by 4 bases, with 17 bases between. The CDR3 is made up of 15 amino acids. CDR3 bases: TGTGCCAGCAGTCCGAAGTACATCCTAGCCTATGGCTACACCTTC. Its protein is CASSPKYILAYGYTF.

Many counts were recorded for this clonotype. The chain links TRBV28 to TRBJ1-1; possibly TRBD1 for D (5 bases). Germline-derived CDR1 and CDR2 are MDHEN and SYDVKM. The CDR3 is 15 residues long. V lost 6 bases to trimming and J lost 2 bases, with 16 bases between them. The CDR3 sequence: CASRVQGWGNTEAFF. The CDR3 DNA follows: TGTGCCAGCAGGGTTCAGGGATGGGGTAACACTGAAGCTTTCTTT. Full variable domain (rest looked up from reference TRBV28 and TRBJ1-1): DVKVTQSSRYLVKRTGEKVFLECVQDMDHENMFWYRQDPGLGLRLIYFSYDVKMKEKGDIPEGYSVSREKKERFSLILESASTNQTSMYLCASRVQGWGNTEAFFGQGTRLTVV.

This clonotype has only a few counts. This may be a read error: a much more frequent sequence differs by one nucleotide. The chain recombines TRBV20-1 with TRBJ2-2; 7 nucleotides match TRBD2. The CDR3 is 14 residues long. The germline gives CDR1 DFQATT, CDR2 SNEGSKA (reference sequence). After removal of 2 bases from V and 4 bases from J, the junction contained 4 bases not matched to a gene. The CDR3 DNA follows: TGCAGTGCTAGACTAGCGGAGCGCACCGGGGAGCTGTTTTTT. Translation gives CSARLAERTGELFF.

Many counts were recorded for this clonotype. The rearrangement uses TRBV29-1 and TRBJ2-7; tentatively, D is TRBD1 (5 bases). The CDR3 covers 12 residues. Germline assignment: CDR1 SQVTM and CDR2 ANQGSEA. V was cut by 6 bases and J by 0 bases, with 9 bases left in between. The CDR3 coding sequence is TGCAGCGTATCGGACAACTCCTACGAGCAGTACTTC. Its protein product is CSVSDNSYEQYF.